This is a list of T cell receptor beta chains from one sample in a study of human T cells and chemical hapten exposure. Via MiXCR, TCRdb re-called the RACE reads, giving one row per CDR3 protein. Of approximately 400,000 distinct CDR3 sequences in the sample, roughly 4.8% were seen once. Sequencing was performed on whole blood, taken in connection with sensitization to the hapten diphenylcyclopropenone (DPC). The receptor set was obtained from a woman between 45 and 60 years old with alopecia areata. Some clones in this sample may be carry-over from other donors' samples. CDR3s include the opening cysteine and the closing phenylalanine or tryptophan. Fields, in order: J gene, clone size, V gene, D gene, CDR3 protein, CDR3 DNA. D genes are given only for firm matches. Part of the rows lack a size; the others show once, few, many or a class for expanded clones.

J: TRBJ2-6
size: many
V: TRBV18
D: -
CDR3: CASSPNSGANVLTF
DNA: TGTGCCAGCTCACCCAACTCTGGGGCCAACGTCCTGACTTTC

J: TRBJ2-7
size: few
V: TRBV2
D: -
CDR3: CASTRTDSSYEQYF
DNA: TGTGCCAGCACCCGCACAGATAGCTCCTACGAGCAGTACTTC

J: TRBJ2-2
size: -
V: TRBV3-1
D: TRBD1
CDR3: CASSRDRPGELFF
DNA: TGTGCCAGCAGCCGGGACAGGCCCGGGGAGCTGTTTTTT

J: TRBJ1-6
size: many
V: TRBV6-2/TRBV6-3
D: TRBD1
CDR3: CASSGGQGGSPLHF
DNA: TGTGCCAGCTCAGGCGGACAGGGGGGCTCACCCCTCCACTTT

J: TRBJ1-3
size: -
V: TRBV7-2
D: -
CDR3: CASSLGKPGNTIYF
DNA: TGTGCCAGCAGCTTAGGCAAACCGGGAAACACCATATATTTT

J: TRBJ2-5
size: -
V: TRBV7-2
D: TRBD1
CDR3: CASAEDRVTETQYF
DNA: TGTGCCAGCGCCGAGGACAGGGTAACAGAGACCCAGTACTTC

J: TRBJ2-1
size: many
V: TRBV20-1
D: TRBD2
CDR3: CSARDWGGSYNEQFF
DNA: TGCAGTGCTAGAGATTGGGGGGGATCCTACAATGAGCAGTTCTTC

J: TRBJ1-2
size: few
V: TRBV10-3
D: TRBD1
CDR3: CAISEMTGGPNGYTF
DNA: TGTGCCATCAGCGAGATGACAGGGGGCCCTAATGGCTACACCTTC

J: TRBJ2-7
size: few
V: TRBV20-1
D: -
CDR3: CSARDPGWHEQYF
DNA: TGCAGTGCTAGAGATCCCGGATGGCACGAGCAGTACTTC

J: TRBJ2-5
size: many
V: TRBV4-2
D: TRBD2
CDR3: CASSQVDPAGRQETQYF
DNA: TGTGCCAGCAGCCAAGTCGACCCAGCGGGACGCCAAGAGACCCAGTACTTC

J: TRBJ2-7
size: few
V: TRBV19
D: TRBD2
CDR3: CASSDLGGTYEQYF
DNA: TGTGCCAGTAGCGATTTGGGGGGGACCTACGAGCAGTACTTC

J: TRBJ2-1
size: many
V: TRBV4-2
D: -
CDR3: CASSQDFEFLSYNEQFF
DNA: TGTGCCAGCAGCCAAGATTTCGAGTTTCTTTCCTACAATGAGCAGTTCTTC

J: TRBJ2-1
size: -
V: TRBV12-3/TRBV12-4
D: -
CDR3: CASSFGLGGDEQFF
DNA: TGTGCCAGCAGTTTTGGTCTAGGGGGGGATGAGCAGTTCTTC

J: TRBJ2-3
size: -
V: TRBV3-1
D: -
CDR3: CASSQGNGGTDTQYF
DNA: TGTGCCAGCAGCCAAGGGAACGGGGGCACAGATACGCAGTATTTT

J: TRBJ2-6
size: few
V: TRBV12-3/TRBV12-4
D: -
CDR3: CASSSPPRDRANVLTF
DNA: TGTGCCAGCAGTTCCCCGCCCAGGGATAGGGCCAACGTCCTGACTTTC

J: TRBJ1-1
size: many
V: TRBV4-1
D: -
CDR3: CASSQDSIQGSEAFF
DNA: TGCGCCAGCAGCCAAGATAGCATTCAGGGCTCTGAAGCTTTCTTT

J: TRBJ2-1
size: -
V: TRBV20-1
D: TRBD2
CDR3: CSARGRAGVLSSYNEQFF
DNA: TGCAGTGCTAGAGGGCGAGCGGGAGTCCTTAGCTCCTACAATGAGCAGTTCTTC

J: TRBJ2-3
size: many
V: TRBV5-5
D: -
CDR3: CASSFGNWADTQYF
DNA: TGTGCCAGCAGCTTTGGGAATTGGGCAGATACGCAGTATTTT

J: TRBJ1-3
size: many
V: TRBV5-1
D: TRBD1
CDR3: CASSLPGGQDNTIYF
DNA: TGCGCCAGCAGCCTGCCTGGGGGACAGGACAACACCATATATTTT

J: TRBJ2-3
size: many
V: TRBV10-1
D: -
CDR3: CASSPGDSTDTQYF
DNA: TGCGCCAGTTCCCCCGGCGATAGCACAGATACGCAGTATTTT

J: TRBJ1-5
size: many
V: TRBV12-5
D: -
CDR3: CASGLSPRQTAQYSNQPQHF
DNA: TGTGCTAGTGGTTTGTCGCCAAGGCAGACGGCCCAATATAGCAATCAGCCCCAGCATTTT

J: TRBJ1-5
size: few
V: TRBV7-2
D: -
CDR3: CASRDRRGGPQHF
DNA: TGTGCCAGCCGCGACAGGCGCGGGGGGCCCCAGCATTTT

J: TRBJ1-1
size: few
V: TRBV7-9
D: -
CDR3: CASSSPPVGEAFF
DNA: TGTGCCAGCAGCTCCCCACCAGTGGGTGAAGCTTTCTTT

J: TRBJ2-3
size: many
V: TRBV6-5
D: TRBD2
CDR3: CASSPPTGGTDTQYF
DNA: TGTGCCAGCAGCCCCCCAACGGGGGGGACAGATACGCAGTATTTT

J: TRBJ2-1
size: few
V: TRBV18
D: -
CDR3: CASSPPSVDEQFF
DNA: TGTGCCAGCTCACCACCCTCGGTGGATGAGCAGTTCTTC

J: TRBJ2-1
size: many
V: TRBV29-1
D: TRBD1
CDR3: CSVEDPRQGHEQFF
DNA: TGCAGCGTTGAAGATCCCCGACAGGGCCATGAGCAGTTCTTC

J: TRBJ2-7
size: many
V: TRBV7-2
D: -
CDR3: CASRLEIGAYEQYF
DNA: TGTGCCAGCAGACTGGAGATTGGGGCCTACGAGCAGTACTTC

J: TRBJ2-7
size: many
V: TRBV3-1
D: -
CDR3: CASSQGRGTYEQYF
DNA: TGTGCCAGCAGCCAGGGTAGGGGAACCTACGAGCAGTACTTC

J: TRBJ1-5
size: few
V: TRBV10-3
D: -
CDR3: CAISESRAGGKGQPQHF
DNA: TGTGCCATCAGTGAGTCGCGAGCGGGAGGGAAAGGCCAGCCCCAGCATTTT

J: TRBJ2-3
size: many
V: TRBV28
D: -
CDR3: CASSEGVGTDTQYF
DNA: TGTGCCAGCAGTGAGGGTGTTGGCACAGATACGCAGTATTTT

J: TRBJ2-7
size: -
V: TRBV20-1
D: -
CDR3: CSARDTREIYSYEQYF
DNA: TGCAGTGCTAGAGATACGAGGGAAATTTACTCCTACGAGCAGTACTTC

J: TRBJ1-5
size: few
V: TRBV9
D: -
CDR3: CASSVDAGDQPQHF
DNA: TGTGCCAGCAGCGTAGACGCAGGGGACCAGCCCCAGCATTTT

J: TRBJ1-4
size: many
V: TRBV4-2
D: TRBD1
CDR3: CASSQDQGGFEKLFF
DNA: TGTGCCAGCAGCCAAGATCAGGGGGGGTTCGAAAAACTGTTTTTT

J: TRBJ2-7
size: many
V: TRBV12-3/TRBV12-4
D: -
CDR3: CASSSSSYEQYF
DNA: TGTGCCAGCAGCTCGAGCTCCTACGAGCAGTACTTC

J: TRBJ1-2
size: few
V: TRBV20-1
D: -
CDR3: CSARQMPNYGYTF
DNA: TGCAGTGCTAGACAGATGCCTAACTATGGCTACACCTTC

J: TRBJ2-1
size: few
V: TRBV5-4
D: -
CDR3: CASSFESYNEQFF
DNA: TGTGCCAGCAGCTTTGAGAGTTACAATGAGCAGTTCTTC

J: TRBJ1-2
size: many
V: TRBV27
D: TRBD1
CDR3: CASNRDSGGYTF
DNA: TGTGCCAGCAATCGGGACAGTGGTGGCTACACCTTC

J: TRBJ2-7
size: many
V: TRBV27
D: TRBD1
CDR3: CASSLWTGANYEQYF
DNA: TGTGCCAGCAGTCTATGGACAGGGGCGAACTACGAGCAGTACTTC

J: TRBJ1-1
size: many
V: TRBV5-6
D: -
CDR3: CASYGTGVLMNTEAFF
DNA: TGTGCCAGCTACGGAACCGGGGTCCTCATGAACACTGAAGCTTTCTTT

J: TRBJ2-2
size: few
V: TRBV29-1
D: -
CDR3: CSAKDSTTGELFF
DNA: TGCAGCGCGAAGGACTCTACCACCGGGGAGCTGTTTTTT

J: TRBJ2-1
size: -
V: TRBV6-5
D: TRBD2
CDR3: CASSQRDSYNEQFF
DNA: TGTGCCAGCAGCCAGCGGGATTCCTACAATGAGCAGTTCTTC

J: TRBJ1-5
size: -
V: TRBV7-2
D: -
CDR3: CASSLGEEPQHF
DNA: TGTGCCAGCAGCTTAGGTGAGGAGCCCCAGCATTTT

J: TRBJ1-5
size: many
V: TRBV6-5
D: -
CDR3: CASRAGFGNQPQHF
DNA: TGTGCCAGCAGGGCAGGTTTCGGCAATCAGCCCCAGCATTTT

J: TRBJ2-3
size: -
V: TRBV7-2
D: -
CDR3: CASSRQDHTSTDTQYF
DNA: TGTGCCAGCAGCCGACAGGACCACACGAGCACAGATACGCAGTATTTT

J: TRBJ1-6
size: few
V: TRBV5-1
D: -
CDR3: CASSLKGLTPLHF
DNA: TGCGCCAGCAGCTTGAAGGGGTTGACACCCCTCCACTTT

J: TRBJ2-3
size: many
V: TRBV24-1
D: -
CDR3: CATSDWGTDTQYF
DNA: TGTGCCACCAGTGATTGGGGCACAGATACGCAGTATTTT